This is a list of T cell receptor beta chains from one sample in a study of human T cells and chemical hapten exposure. TCRdb independently ran MiXCR on the RACE reads; one entry per CDR3 protein. The sample contains roughly 150,000 distinct CDR3 sequences, roughly a quarter of which appear only once. The sample here was whole blood, taken in connection with sensitization to the hapten diphenylcyclopropenone (DPC). These receptors were obtained from a woman younger than 30 with alopecia areata. Some clones in this sample may be carry-over from other donors' samples. CDR3s include the opening cysteine and the closing phenylalanine or tryptophan.

V | CDR3
TRBV2 | CASRGQSYEQYF
TRBV27 | CASSLGFGSYEQYF
TRBV27 | CASSLFYGETQYF
TRBV20-1 | CSARKSGTDYGYTF
TRBV12-3/TRBV12-4 | CASSFGGHNSPLHF
TRBV7-2 | CASSLDGAGELFF
TRBV20-1 | CSASPSGYEQYF
TRBV10-3 | CAIRKGDSPTEGAFF
TRBV6-2/TRBV6-3 | CASSEDGGTGNSPLHF
TRBV12-3/TRBV12-4 | CASSLDRVGEAFF
TRBV6-2/TRBV6-3 | CASSYKGLAGVGTGELFF